These T cell receptor beta chains were read from a single sample in a study of molecular identifiers for immune sequencing clone quantification. A single record per CDR3 protein comes from TCRdb applying MiXCR to the PCR reads. The sample contains roughly 320,000 distinct CDR3 sequences, about a fifth of which appear only once. Sequencing was carried out using naive CD8+ T cells from blood, with Jurkat cell RNA spiked in. Every receptor here comes from a human donor in good health. Some libraries in this study had Jurkat cell RNA spiked in. CDR3s include the opening cysteine and the closing phenylalanine or tryptophan. Fields, in order: clone size, V gene, J gene, D gene, CDR3 protein, CDR3 DNA. The D gene is left open where the match is weak. For some rows the clone size is stated as once, few or many, or as a class when expanded; others skip it.

clone_size: many
v_call: TRBV4-1
j_call: TRBJ2-3
d_call: .
cdr3_aa: CASSLKSDTQYF
cdr3_nt: TGCGCCAGCAGCCTTAAGTCAGATACGCAGTATTTT

clone_size: few
v_call: TRBV6-2/TRBV6-3
j_call: TRBJ1-2
d_call: .
cdr3_aa: CASSYEGIYYGYTF
cdr3_nt: TGTGCCAGCAGTTATGAGGGAATATACTATGGCTACACCTTC

clone_size: .
v_call: TRBV19
j_call: TRBJ1-2
d_call: TRBD1
cdr3_aa: CGSKTGDDGYTF
cdr3_nt: TGTGGCAGTAAGACAGGGGACGACGGCTACACCTTC

clone_size: .
v_call: TRBV7-2
j_call: TRBJ2-1
d_call: TRBD2
cdr3_aa: CASSELSGYSYNEQFF
cdr3_nt: TGTGCCAGCAGCGAACTTAGCGGGTATTCCTACAATGAGCAGTTCTTC

clone_size: many
v_call: TRBV7-3
j_call: TRBJ2-3
d_call: TRBD2
cdr3_aa: CASSLGTSGSSADTQYF
cdr3_nt: TGTGCCAGCAGCTTAGGGACTAGCGGGAGTTCTGCAGATACGCAGTATTTT

clone_size: many
v_call: TRBV28
j_call: TRBJ2-3
d_call: .
cdr3_aa: CASSPRNRADTQYF
cdr3_nt: TGTGCCAGCAGCCCGAGGAATCGGGCAGATACGCAGTATTTT

clone_size: .
v_call: TRBV30
j_call: TRBJ2-5
d_call: TRBD2
cdr3_aa: CAWRRSGSSKETQYF
cdr3_nt: TGTGCCTGGAGGAGGAGCGGGAGTTCTAAAGAGACCCAGTACTTC

clone_size: many
v_call: TRBV5-6
j_call: TRBJ1-2
d_call: .
cdr3_aa: CASSLAGDGYTF
cdr3_nt: TGTGCCAGCAGCTTGGCAGGGGATGGCTACACCTTC

clone_size: many
v_call: TRBV6-5
j_call: TRBJ2-3
d_call: TRBD2
cdr3_aa: CASSYLGGGRTDTQYF
cdr3_nt: TGTGCCAGCAGTTATCTCGGGGGGGGACGCACAGATACGCAGTATTTT

clone_size: .
v_call: TRBV28
j_call: TRBJ2-7
d_call: TRBD2
cdr3_aa: CASQREGRLWQYF
cdr3_nt: TGTGCCAGCCAAAGGGAGGGTCGGCTCTGGCAGTACTTC

clone_size: few
v_call: TRBV12-3/TRBV12-4
j_call: TRBJ1-1
d_call: .
cdr3_aa: CASSPPGPPTEAFF
cdr3_nt: TGTGCCAGCAGCCCGCCGGGACCACCAACTGAAGCTTTCTTT

clone_size: many
v_call: TRBV6-5
j_call: TRBJ1-1
d_call: TRBD1
cdr3_aa: CASSYSGDRGPTEAFF
cdr3_nt: TGTGCCAGCAGTTACTCGGGGGACAGGGGGCCCACTGAAGCTTTCTTT

clone_size: .
v_call: TRBV6-6
j_call: TRBJ2-1
d_call: .
cdr3_aa: CASSYSLRAEQFF
cdr3_nt: TGTGCCAGCAGTTACTCATTGCGGGCTGAGCAGTTCTTC

clone_size: many
v_call: TRBV12-3/TRBV12-4
j_call: TRBJ2-1
d_call: .
cdr3_aa: CASLSTVWNEQFF
cdr3_nt: TGTGCCAGCTTGTCGACAGTCTGGAATGAGCAGTTCTTC

clone_size: many
v_call: TRBV4-3
j_call: TRBJ2-3
d_call: .
cdr3_aa: CASSHRDRSRTDTQYF
cdr3_nt: TGCGCCAGCAGCCACAGAGACAGGAGCCGCACAGATACGCAGTATTTT

clone_size: few
v_call: TRBV7-9
j_call: TRBJ2-7
d_call: TRBD2
cdr3_aa: CASSSDSGGPYEQYF
cdr3_nt: TGTGCCAGCAGCTCCGATAGCGGGGGACCCTACGAGCAGTACTTC

clone_size: few
v_call: TRBV7-9
j_call: TRBJ2-5
d_call: .
cdr3_aa: CASSWGSQETQYF
cdr3_nt: TGTGCCAGCAGCTGGGGCAGCCAAGAGACCCAGTACTTC

clone_size: many
v_call: TRBV12-3/TRBV12-4
j_call: TRBJ1-1
d_call: .
cdr3_aa: CASSWGSGRSYTEAFF
cdr3_nt: TGTGCCAGCAGTTGGGGGTCCGGGAGATCATACACTGAAGCTTTCTTT

clone_size: many
v_call: TRBV29-1
j_call: TRBJ1-1
d_call: .
cdr3_aa: CSVVLGNTEAFF
cdr3_nt: TGCAGCGTTGTGTTGGGGAACACTGAAGCTTTCTTT

clone_size: .
v_call: TRBV20-1
j_call: TRBJ2-7
d_call: TRBD2
cdr3_aa: CSAGDYSYEQYF
cdr3_nt: TGCAGTGCAGGGGACTACTCCTACGAGCAGTACTTC

clone_size: many
v_call: TRBV7-9
j_call: TRBJ1-4
d_call: .
cdr3_aa: CASSARTAATNEKLFF
cdr3_nt: TGTGCCAGCAGCGCCCGGACGGCAGCAACTAATGAAAAACTGTTTTTT

clone_size: many
v_call: TRBV20-1
j_call: TRBJ2-7
d_call: .
cdr3_aa: CSATKRGSGYEQYF
cdr3_nt: TGCAGTGCTACGAAACGGGGATCCGGCTACGAGCAGTACTTC

clone_size: many
v_call: TRBV5-1
j_call: TRBJ2-5
d_call: .
cdr3_aa: CASSLYGRETQYF
cdr3_nt: TGCGCCAGCAGCTTGTACGGAAGGGAGACCCAGTACTTC

clone_size: many
v_call: TRBV9
j_call: TRBJ2-3
d_call: .
cdr3_aa: CASSRLQRVVGTDTQYF
cdr3_nt: TGTGCCAGCAGCCGCCTCCAGCGCGTTGTCGGCACAGATACGCAGTATTTT

clone_size: many
v_call: TRBV28
j_call: TRBJ2-3
d_call: .
cdr3_aa: CASSPPGPHLASTDTQYF
cdr3_nt: TGTGCCAGCAGTCCCCCGGGACCCCATTTAGCTAGCACAGATACGCAGTATTTT

clone_size: .
v_call: TRBV23-1
j_call: TRBJ1-5
d_call: .
cdr3_aa: CASSQRPVVNQPQHF
cdr3_nt: TGCGCCAGCAGTCAACGCCCAGTGGTTAATCAGCCCCAGCATTTT

clone_size: many
v_call: TRBV7-6
j_call: TRBJ2-1
d_call: TRBD1
cdr3_aa: CASSFDRGSPQFF
cdr3_nt: TGTGCCAGCAGCTTCGACAGGGGATCGCCGCAGTTCTTC

clone_size: many
v_call: TRBV19
j_call: TRBJ2-5
d_call: .
cdr3_aa: CASSMEGEETQYF
cdr3_nt: TGTGCCAGTAGTATGGAAGGGGAAGAGACCCAGTACTTC

clone_size: many
v_call: TRBV27
j_call: TRBJ2-1
d_call: TRBD2
cdr3_aa: CASSLGILAGGFYNEQFF
cdr3_nt: TGTGCCAGCAGTTTAGGTATTCTAGCGGGGGGCTTCTACAATGAGCAGTTCTTC

clone_size: many
v_call: TRBV24-1
j_call: TRBJ2-2
d_call: TRBD1
cdr3_aa: CATSDPGQGLATGELFF
cdr3_nt: TGTGCCACCAGTGATCCGGGACAGGGACTCGCCACCGGGGAGCTGTTTTTT

clone_size: many
v_call: TRBV7-9
j_call: TRBJ2-3
d_call: TRBD2
cdr3_aa: CASSSGVGLAETDTQYF
cdr3_nt: TGTGCCAGCAGCTCCGGTGTAGGTCTAGCGGAGACAGATACGCAGTATTTT

clone_size: many
v_call: TRBV5-4
j_call: TRBJ2-4
d_call: TRBD1
cdr3_aa: CASSIPTGVENIQYF
cdr3_nt: TGTGCCAGCAGCATACCGACAGGGGTTGAAAACATTCAGTACTTC

clone_size: .
v_call: TRBV12-3/TRBV12-4
j_call: TRBJ2-1
d_call: TRBD2
cdr3_aa: CASSLGLAEEKFF
cdr3_nt: TGTGCCAGCAGTTTAGGACTAGCGGAAGAGAAGTTCTTC

clone_size: many
v_call: TRBV29-1
j_call: TRBJ1-1
d_call: .
cdr3_aa: CSEGDPNTEAFF
cdr3_nt: TGCAGCGAGGGGGACCCGAACACTGAAGCTTTCTTT

clone_size: few
v_call: TRBV30
j_call: TRBJ2-1
d_call: .
cdr3_aa: CAWRGDRSYNEQFF
cdr3_nt: TGTGCCTGGAGGGGCGACCGCTCCTACAATGAGCAGTTCTTC

clone_size: many
v_call: TRBV28
j_call: TRBJ2-7
d_call: .
cdr3_aa: CASSLPEVRSPYEQYF
cdr3_nt: TGTGCCAGCAGTTTACCCGAGGTTAGGTCTCCCTACGAGCAGTACTTC

clone_size: .
v_call: TRBV6-5
j_call: TRBJ2-1
d_call: TRBD1
cdr3_aa: CASCYRRPRDRGHNEQFF
cdr3_nt: TGTGCCAGCTGTTACCGCAGACCCCGGGACAGGGGCCACAATGAGCAGTTCTTC

clone_size: few
v_call: TRBV10-3
j_call: TRBJ2-7
d_call: TRBD2
cdr3_aa: CAISDRAGTSSYEQYF
cdr3_nt: TGTGCCATCAGTGATCGAGCGGGGACGAGCTCCTACGAGCAGTACTTC

clone_size: many
v_call: TRBV28
j_call: TRBJ1-1
d_call: .
cdr3_aa: CASSPRADWTLGTEAFF
cdr3_nt: TGTGCCAGCAGTCCAAGGGCAGATTGGACCTTGGGGACTGAAGCTTTCTTT

clone_size: .
v_call: TRBV6-5
j_call: TRBJ2-7
d_call: .
cdr3_aa: CASSPWVGSSYGQYF
cdr3_nt: TGTGCCAGCAGTCCTTGGGTCGGGAGCTCCTACGGGCAGTACTTC

clone_size: many
v_call: TRBV12-3/TRBV12-4
j_call: TRBJ2-3
d_call: TRBD1
cdr3_aa: CASSPGQDISDTQYF
cdr3_nt: TGTGCCAGCAGCCCGGGACAGGACATTTCAGATACGCAGTATTTT

clone_size: many
v_call: TRBV21-1
j_call: TRBJ2-3
d_call: .
cdr3_aa: CASRSLAGQSTDTQYF
cdr3_nt: TGTGCCAGCCGTTCACTAGCGGGGCAGAGCACAGATACGCAGTATTTT

clone_size: few
v_call: TRBV3-1
j_call: TRBJ2-3
d_call: .
cdr3_aa: CASSQDLRGTPTDTQYF
cdr3_nt: TGTGCCAGCAGCCAAGATCTTAGGGGGACCCCCACAGATACGCAGTATTTT

clone_size: many
v_call: TRBV24-1
j_call: TRBJ2-2
d_call: .
cdr3_aa: CAASDTDTGELFF
cdr3_nt: TGTGCCGCGTCTGACACCGACACCGGGGAGCTGTTTTTT

clone_size: .
v_call: TRBV6-5
j_call: TRBJ2-3
d_call: .
cdr3_aa: CASRTQGPRETSTDTQYF
cdr3_nt: TGTGCCAGCAGGACCCAGGGACCAAGAGAGACTAGCACAGATACGCAGTATTTT

clone_size: many
v_call: TRBV19
j_call: TRBJ2-2
d_call: .
cdr3_aa: CASKAREVYTGELFF
cdr3_nt: TGTGCCAGTAAGGCGAGGGAAGTTTATACCGGGGAGCTGTTTTTT

clone_size: many
v_call: TRBV6-5
j_call: TRBJ2-5
d_call: .
cdr3_aa: CASSWDGTETQYF
cdr3_nt: TGTGCCAGCAGTTGGGACGGGACAGAGACCCAGTACTTC

clone_size: many
v_call: TRBV3-1
j_call: TRBJ1-5
d_call: .
cdr3_aa: CASSQDNQPQHF
cdr3_nt: TGTGCCAGCAGCCAAGACAATCAGCCCCAGCATTTT

clone_size: many
v_call: TRBV5-4
j_call: TRBJ1-1
d_call: .
cdr3_aa: CASRRDNTEAFF
cdr3_nt: TGTGCCAGCAGGAGGGACAACACTGAAGCTTTCTTT

clone_size: many
v_call: TRBV6-5
j_call: TRBJ2-3
d_call: TRBD2
cdr3_aa: CASSYSLLAGGQGDTQYF
cdr3_nt: TGTGCCAGCAGTTACTCTTTACTAGCGGGAGGGCAGGGAGATACGCAGTATTTT

clone_size: few
v_call: TRBV4-3
j_call: TRBJ2-2
d_call: .
cdr3_aa: CASAPVEGTNTGELFF
cdr3_nt: TGCGCCAGCGCCCCGGTGGAGGGTACGAACACCGGGGAGCTGTTTTTT

clone_size: many
v_call: TRBV20-1
j_call: TRBJ2-7
d_call: TRBD2
cdr3_aa: CSVRGRLAGNYEQYF
cdr3_nt: TGCAGTGTAAGAGGTCGGCTAGCGGGGAACTACGAGCAGTACTTC

clone_size: many
v_call: TRBV5-1
j_call: TRBJ1-1
d_call: .
cdr3_aa: CASNLDRPPHMNTEAFF
cdr3_nt: TGCGCCAGCAACTTGGACAGACCACCACACATGAACACTGAAGCTTTCTTT

clone_size: many
v_call: TRBV6-1
j_call: TRBJ2-7
d_call: TRBD2
cdr3_aa: CASSEMGGPEQYF
cdr3_nt: TGTGCCAGCAGTGAAATGGGAGGGCCCGAGCAGTACTTC

clone_size: many
v_call: TRBV7-2
j_call: TRBJ2-2
d_call: TRBD2
cdr3_aa: CASSLVAGVDTGELFF
cdr3_nt: TGTGCCAGCAGCTTAGTTGCGGGAGTAGATACCGGGGAGCTGTTTTTT

clone_size: .
v_call: TRBV11-2
j_call: TRBJ2-7
d_call: TRBD1
cdr3_aa: CASSTEGTVYEQYF
cdr3_nt: TGTGCCAGCAGCACCGAAGGGACAGTATACGAGCAGTACTTC

clone_size: many
v_call: TRBV4-3
j_call: TRBJ2-3
d_call: TRBD2
cdr3_aa: CASSQGLATQYF
cdr3_nt: TGCGCCAGCAGCCAAGGACTAGCTACGCAGTATTTT

clone_size: many
v_call: TRBV29-1
j_call: TRBJ1-1
d_call: .
cdr3_aa: CSVEFPNTEAFF
cdr3_nt: TGCAGCGTTGAATTTCCTAACACTGAAGCTTTCTTT